The 4 T cell receptor beta chains in this list originate from one sample, sequenced in a study of shared clonotypes between healthy human individuals. The protocol was immunoSEQ multiplex PCR, while the TCRdb copy is restricted to in-frame clones and leaves out a portion. The sample has about 1.5 million clones; roughly 97% are singletons. The material sequenced was naive CD4+ T cells sorted from blood. Regarding subset: CD45RA+ positively selected. These receptors were taken from a young man in good health.

In this sample, this clone turned up once. V usage is TRBV5-4 and J usage is TRBJ2-1; D remains unclear. Trimming stripped 5 bases from V and 5 bases from J, with 14 bases between. The CDR3 covers 14 residues. Germline CDR1 is SGHNT and CDR2 is YYREEE (reference sequence). CDR3 loop: CASSPPRRNNEQFF. In DNA, the CDR3 is TGTGCCAGCAGTCCTCCCCGTAGGAACAATGAGCAGTTCTTC.

In the case of this clone: The same CDR3 can be traced to other DNA sequences in this sample. J is TRBJ2-2 and V is TRBV5-1; D gene uncertain. The V gene's germline CDR1 is SGHRS and CDR2 YFSETQ. V lost 0 bases and J 5 bases, leaving 5 bases between the germline ends. The CDR3 is 13 residues long. CDR3: CASSLGATGELFF. CDR3 DNA sequence: TGCGCCAGCAGCTTGGGTGCGACCGGGGAGCTGTTTTTT.

The chain carries TRBV27 and TRBJ2-7; 12 nucleotides match TRBD1. V dropped 5 bases and J dropped 12; count of bases not matched to a gene: 14. CDR3 length equals 15 residues. CDR1 is MNHEY, CDR2 SMNVEV, per germline (reference sequence). For the CDR3, the DNA is TGTGCCAGCAGTCTCCTGGGACAGGGGGCGCCGTGGGTGTACTTC. Residues: CASSLLGQGAPWVYF.

The J gene is TRBJ1-1, the V gene TRBV9; no definite D call. Between the trimmed V and J ends, which lost 0 bases and 6 bases, there was a span of 12 bases. Germline CDR1 and CDR2: SGDLS and YYNGEE. The CDR3 length is 14 residues. The CDR3, as DNA: TGTGCCAGCAGCGTAGTCGGGGAAAGCTCTGAAGCTTTCTTT. Protein sequence: CASSVVGESSEAFF.